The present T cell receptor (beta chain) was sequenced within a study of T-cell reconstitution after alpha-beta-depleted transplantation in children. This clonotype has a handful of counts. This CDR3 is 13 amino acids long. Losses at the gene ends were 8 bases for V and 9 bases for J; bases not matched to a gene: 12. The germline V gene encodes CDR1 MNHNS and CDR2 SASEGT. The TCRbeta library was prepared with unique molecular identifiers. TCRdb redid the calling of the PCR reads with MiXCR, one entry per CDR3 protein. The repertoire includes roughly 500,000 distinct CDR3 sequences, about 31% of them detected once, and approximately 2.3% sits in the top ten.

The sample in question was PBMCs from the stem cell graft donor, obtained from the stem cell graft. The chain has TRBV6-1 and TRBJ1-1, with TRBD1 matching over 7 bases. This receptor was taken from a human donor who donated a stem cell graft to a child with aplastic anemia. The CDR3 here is CASGPGTETKAFF. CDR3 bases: TGTGCCAGCGGCCCGGGGACAGAGACTAAAGCTTTCTTT.